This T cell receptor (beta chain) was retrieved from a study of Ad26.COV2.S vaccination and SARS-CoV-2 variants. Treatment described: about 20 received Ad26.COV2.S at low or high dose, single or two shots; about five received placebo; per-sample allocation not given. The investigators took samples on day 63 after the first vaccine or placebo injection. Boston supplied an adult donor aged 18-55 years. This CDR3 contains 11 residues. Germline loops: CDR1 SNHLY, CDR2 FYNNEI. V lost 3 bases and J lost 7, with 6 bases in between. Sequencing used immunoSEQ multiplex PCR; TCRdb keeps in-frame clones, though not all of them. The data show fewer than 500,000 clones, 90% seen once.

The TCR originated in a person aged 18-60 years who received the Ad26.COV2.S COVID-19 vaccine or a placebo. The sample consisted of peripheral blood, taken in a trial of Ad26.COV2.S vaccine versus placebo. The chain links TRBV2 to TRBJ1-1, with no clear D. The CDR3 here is CASSELLEAFF. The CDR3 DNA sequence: TGTGCCAGCAGTGAGCTCCTTGAAGCTTTCTTT.